Below are 21 T cell receptor beta chains sequenced from a single sample in a study of blood T cell repertoires in COVID-19. This table comes from immunoSEQ multiplex PCR, and its TCRdb copy is limited to in-frame clones, with some not included. The sample has about 10,000 clones; around 78% are singletons. Sequenced input: peripheral blood. These receptors all stem from a human donor in a cohort sampled during active COVID-19.

V gene TRBV6-5 combines with J gene TRBJ2-7, with a weak D call TRBD1 (5 bases). Between the trimmed V and J ends, which lost 8 bases and 6 bases, there was a span of 23 bases. The V gene's germline CDR1 is MNHEY and CDR2 SVGAGI. The CDR3 is made up of 15 amino acids. The CDR3 nucleotides read TGTGCCAGCCCTTTCCAGGGTAGGCGTCTTAGCGAGCAGTACTTC. This sequence encodes CASPFQGRRLSEQYF.

This chain links TRBV12-3 or TRBV12-4 with TRBJ1-2; weak D call: TRBD1 (6 bases). The CDR3 covers 13 residues. V was shortened by 3 bases and J by 6 bases, with 11 bases between the two germline ends. CDR3 in amino acids: CASSLGGGNGYTF. CDR3 sequence (DNA): TGTGCCAGCAGTTTGGGGGGGGGCAATGGCTACACCTTC.

The rearrangement links TRBV10-3 to TRBJ1-3; D uncertain. Germline assignment: CDR1 ENHRY and CDR2 SYGVKD. There are 12 residues in the CDR3. Deletions cut 4 bases from V and 4 bases from J, with 5 bases between. The CDR3 nucleotides read TGTGCCATCAGTGGCGGAGGAAACACCATATATTTT. This encodes CAISGGGNTIYF.

This chain links TRBV6-5 with TRBJ1-1, with D possibly being TRBD1 (5 bases). CDR1 and CDR2 from the germline V gene are MNHEY and SVGAGI. The CDR3 contains 15 residues. V dropped 0 bases and J dropped 0 bases, with 8 bases sitting between them. This CDR3 reads CASSYSQGMNTEAFF. As DNA, the CDR3 is TGTGCCAGCAGTTACTCTCAGGGCATGAACACTGAAGCTTTCTTT.

The chain joins TRBV4-1 to TRBJ1-6; no clear D gene. The germline V gene encodes CDR1 MGHRA and CDR2 YSYEKL. This CDR3 is 12 amino acids long. V lost 3 bases and J 6 bases, leaving 3 bases between the germline ends. The CDR3 sequence: CASSHINSPLHF. CDR3 nucleotides: TGCGCCAGCAGCCATATTAATTCACCCCTCCACTTT.

The chain employs TRBV7-9 and TRBJ1-2, with TRBD1 matching 8 bases. Germline V gives CDR1 SEHNR, CDR2 FQNEAQ (reference sequence). This CDR3 is built from 15 residues. V lost 4 bases to trimming and J lost 8 bases; unmatched junction nucleotides: 12. The chain's CDR3 is CASSSGTGHILGYTF. For the CDR3, the DNA is TGTGCCAGCAGCTCCGGGACAGGCCATATTCTGGGCTACACCTTC. The full variable domain, its missing parts supplied by reference TRBV7-9 and TRBJ1-2, is DTGVSQNPRHKITKRGQNVTFRCDPISEHNRLYWYRQTLGQGPEFLTYFQNEAQLEKSRLLSDRFSAERPKGSFSTLEIQRTEQGDSAMYLCASSSGTGHILGYTFGSGTRLTVV.

The V call is TRBV18, the J call TRBJ2-3, with 7 bases aligning to TRBD2. The V and J ends lost 2 bases and 0 bases, in that order; junction bases with no gene match: 5. Germline CDR1 reads KGHSH; CDR2 reads LQKENI. The CDR3 has 16 residues. Here the CDR3 reads CASSPDGLVSTDTQYF. The CDR3 coding sequence is TGTGCCAGCTCACCAGACGGACTAGTTAGCACAGATACGCAGTATTTT.

As concerns this clone: A junction boundary mismatches the germline segment, possibly from a read error. The chain joins TRBV5-1 to TRBJ1-1, with TRBD1 matching over 9 bases. CDR1 is SGHRS, CDR2 YFSETQ, per germline. This CDR3 has 14 residues. DNA for the CDR3: TGCGCCAACAGCTCACAGGGGGCGAACACTGAAGCTTTCTTT. Its translation: CANSSQGANTEAFF.

The chain recombines TRBV4-2 with TRBJ1-4, with D possibly TRBD1 on 5 matching bases. The V gene's germline CDR1 is LGHNA and CDR2 YNFKEQ. V was pared by 4 bases and J by 8 bases, with 14 bases between. The CDR3 has 14 amino acids. Here the CDR3 DNA reads TGTGCCAGCAGCCCGAATCTACCAGGGGAAAAACTGTTTTTT. Residues: CASSPNLPGEKLFF.

This clone showed up just a few times. The chain couples TRBV11-2 to TRBJ1-2; 12 bases are shared with TRBD1. The J segment lost 8 bases and the V segment lost 5 bases, leaving 3 bases of the junction unmatched. Germline-derived CDR1 and CDR2 are SGHAT and FQNNGV. This CDR3 is 13 amino acids long. In DNA form, the CDR3 reads TGTGCCAGCAGCACCGGGACAGGGGGCGGCTACACCTTC. Protein sequence: CASSTGTGGGYTF.

This clone was seen only a few times. The gene calls are TRBV5-6 and TRBJ2-7; D is possibly TRBD2 (7 bases). Deletions cut 4 bases from V and 6 bases from J, with 17 bases between. The CDR3 extends over 14 amino acids. Germline lookup yields CDR1 SGHDT and CDR2 YYEEEE. Written as DNA, the CDR3 is TGTGCCAGCAGCCTAGGGGCAGGGGAGGGCGAGCAGTACTTC. It translates to CASSLGAGEGEQYF.

The V call is TRBV7-2, the J call TRBJ2-7; 9 bases line up with TRBD1. CDR3 size: 16 residues. CDR1 is SGHTA and CDR2 is FQGNSA in the germline V gene. V trimming: 5 bases; J trimming: 4 bases; junction bases outside the gene matches: 12. The CDR3 DNA is TGTGCCAGCAGCCCCTCTTCCGGGACAGGGAAGTACGAGCAGTACTTC. Translating it yields CASSPSSGTGKYEQYF.

The rearrangement uses TRBV5-6 and TRBJ2-3; the match to TRBD1 covers 8 bases. Germline CDR1 and CDR2: SGHDT and YYEEEE. The CDR3 consists of 15 residues. The V segment lost 2 bases and the J segment 4 bases; nucleotides outside the gene matches: 6. The CDR3: CASSFRGRGADTQYF. CDR3 nucleotides: TGTGCCAGCAGCTTCAGGGGGCGAGGGGCAGATACGCAGTATTTT.

The V and J genes are TRBV2 and TRBJ2-5, with a possible D match to TRBD1 (6 bases). This CDR3 has 16 amino acids. The germline gives CDR1 SNHLY, CDR2 FYNNEI. V dropped 7 bases and J dropped 5 bases, with 23 bases sitting between them. The CDR3 loop is CASNNPQGSVGETQYF. The CDR3 coding sequence is TGTGCCAGCAACAACCCCCAGGGGAGTGTGGGGGAGACCCAGTACTTC.

This clone was found once. The chain carries TRBV3-1 (or the pseudogene TRBV3-2) and TRBJ2-4, with 7 bases aligning to TRBD2. Looked up from germline, CDR1 is LGHDT and CDR2 is YNNKEL (reference sequence). The CDR3 contains 13 residues. With 4 bases clipped from V and 6 bases from J, the junction kept 3 bases outside the gene matches. Here the CDR3 reads CASSRASGNIQYF. The CDR3 bases are TGTGCCAGCAGCCGGGCTAGCGGAAACATTCAGTACTTC.

The CDR3 bases are TGCAGCGTCCTGGGGGGAGGCACTGAAGCTTTCTTT. It translates to CSVLGGGTEAFF. The rearrangement uses TRBV29-1 and TRBJ1-1, with D possibly TRBD1 on 5 matching bases. This CDR3 comprises 12 residues. The V end was cut by 6 bases, the J end by 4 bases, with 12 bases between. CDR1 is SQVTM and CDR2 is ANQGSEA in the germline V gene. Supplemented by reference TRBV29-1 and TRBJ1-1, the full variable domain reads SAVISQKPSRDICQRGTSLTIQCQVDSQVTMMFWYRQQPGQSLTLIATANQGSEATYESGFVIDKFPISRPNLTFSTLTVSNMSPEDSSIYLCSVLGGGTEAFFGQGTRLTVV.

The rearrangement links TRBV6-5 to TRBJ1-3; tentative D call: TRBD1 (6 bases). The germline V gene encodes CDR1 MNHEY and CDR2 SVGAGI. The CDR3 is 16 residues long. V was cut by 2 bases and J by 1 base, with 12 bases left in between. CDR3 amino acids: CASSYKGGRSGNTIYF. CDR3 coding DNA: TGTGCCAGCAGTTACAAGGGGGGGAGGTCTGGAAACACCATATATTTT.

This clone has more than one count but fewer than ten. The CDR3 sequence is CASRGQGYSTDTQYF. In DNA, the CDR3 is TGTGCCAGCAGGGGACAGGGTTATAGCACAGATACGCAGTATTTT. The V gene is TRBV3-1 (or the pseudogene TRBV3-2), the J gene TRBJ2-3; 9 nucleotides match TRBD1. J was trimmed by 0 bases and V by 6 bases; bases with no gene match: 4. The germline CDR1 and CDR2 sequences are LGHDT and YNNKEL (reference sequence). The CDR3 length is 15 residues.

The table lists this clone with a few counts. V usage is TRBV12-5 and J usage is TRBJ2-7, with unresolved D. The V and J ends lost 3 bases and 0 bases respectively, with 6 bases between them. Germline CDR1 and CDR2: LGHNT and FRNRAP. This CDR3 is 13 amino acids long. The CDR3 spells CASGFYYSYEQYF. The CDR3 DNA reads as TGTGCTAGTGGTTTTTATTACTCCTACGAGCAGTACTTC.

J is TRBJ1-2 and V is TRBV3-1 (or the pseudogene TRBV3-2), with D possibly TRBD1 on 6 matching bases. The CDR3 loop spans 17 amino acids. Trimming pared 2 bases from V and 4 bases from J, leaving 20 bases between. Germline loops: CDR1 LGHDT, CDR2 YNNKEL (reference sequence). This CDR3 is CASSQRVAGDRSYGYTF. Here the CDR3 DNA reads TGTGCCAGCAGCCAACGAGTCGCAGGGGATCGAAGCTATGGCTACACCTTC.

The chain links TRBV6-2 or TRBV6-3 to TRBJ1-5; D is ambiguous. The CDR3 consists of 14 residues. The germline V gene encodes CDR1 MNHEY and CDR2 SVGEGT. V shed 1 base and J shed 6 bases, with 10 bases lying between them. This CDR3 reads CASSYLGAGQPQHF. The CDR3 DNA follows: TGTGCCAGCAGTTACTTGGGCGCAGGTCAGCCCCAGCATTTT.